This TCR beta chain is from a study of blood T cells in healthy people across ages. Study-wide results and limits: Naive T cell percentage showed a strong correlation with TCR beta diversity.

It was with a sample-barcoded 5' primer and a J-beta primer mix that a second PCR of roughly 7 to 12 cycles was run. TCRdb reprocessed the 5' RACE reads via MiXCR and lists one record per CDR3 protein. The table has about 580,000 distinct CDR3 sequences, more than 45% seen once. Comments on this clonotype: The antigen is undetermined.

Trimming removed 1 base from V and 6 bases from J, with 16 bases in between. Germline assignment: CDR1 SGHDN and CDR2 FVKESK. CDR3 length equals 16 residues. This TCR came from a man aged 80 or over in good health. The chain couples TRBV14 to TRBJ2-1, with D tentatively TRBD2 (6 bases). The source material was blood. DNA of the CDR3: TGTGCCAGCAGCCAAGCCCACGGGGGTGTTCGCAATGAGCAGTTCTTC. Its translation is CASSQAHGGVRNEQFF. The full variable domain, completed using reference TRBV14 and TRBJ2-1, is EAGVTQFPSHSVIEKGQTVTLRCDPISGHDNLYWYRRVMGKEIKFLLHFVKESKQDESGMPNNRFLAERTGGTYSTLKVQPAELEDSGVYFCASSQAHGGVRNEQFFGPGTRLTVL.